Listed below are T cell receptor beta chains from one sample, sequenced in a study of radiation and T cells in renal cell carcinoma. The table came from immunoSEQ multiplex PCR; TCRdb's copy has only in-frame clones and leaves some out. The repertoire has 120,000 to 150,000 clones, 75% to 90% of them found once; the top ten carry about 17%. Sequenced here: blood, sampled from a patient whose treatment included radiotherapy and nephrectomy. These receptors came from a woman aged 45-65 years with renal cell carcinoma. Each CDR3 is given with its conserved first and last residue. Each record gives: clone size, V gene, D gene, J gene, CDR3 protein, CDR3 DNA. D genes are given only for firm matches. Not all rows give a size; the values are once, few, many and, for expanded clones, a class.

>.|TRBV10-3|.|TRBJ2-2
CAISLRGYTGELFF
TGTGCCATCAGCCTCAGGGGCTACACCGGGGAGCTGTTTTTT
>.|TRBV7-9|.|TRBJ1-2
CASSSAGWYGYTF
TGTGCCAGCAGTTCCGCAGGGTGGTATGGCTACACCTTC
>.|TRBV5-4|TRBD2|TRBJ2-1
CASSGGVAGSYNEQFF
TGTGCCAGCAGCGGCGGGGTAGCGGGATCCTACAATGAGCAGTTCTTC
>.|TRBV6-5|.|TRBJ2-6
CASSSPRPSGANVLTF
TGTGCCAGCAGTTCCCCCAGGCCTTCTGGGGCCAACGTCCTGACTTTC
>.|TRBV5-1|.|TRBJ2-5
CASSPGLQETQYF
TGCGCCAGCAGCCCGGGACTGCAAGAGACCCAGTACTTC
>.|TRBV5-6|TRBD1|TRBJ2-7
CASSPYTGEQDEQYF
TGTGCCAGCAGCCCGTATACAGGGGAACAGGACGAGCAGTACTTC
>.|TRBV11-3|.|TRBJ2-1
CASSADLYNEQFF
TGTGCCAGCAGCGCGGACCTTTACAATGAGCAGTTCTTC
>.|TRBV4-3|TRBD2|TRBJ2-3
CASSHNFRAGDTDTQYF
TGCGCCAGCAGCCATAACTTCCGGGCGGGGGACACAGATACGCAGTATTTT
>.|TRBV6-7|TRBD1|TRBJ1-6
CASRGQGGSPLHF
TGTGCCAGCAGGGGACAGGGTGGGTCACCCCTCCACTTT
>once|TRBV28|.|TRBJ1-2
CASSLSDNYGYTF
TGTGCCAGCAGTTTATCCGATAACTATGGCTACACCTTC
>once|TRBV6-1|.|TRBJ1-5
CASKEGSWNQPQHF
TGTGCCAGCAAAGAGGGATCTTGGAATCAGCCCCAGCATTTT
>.|TRBV6-1|.|TRBJ1-5
CASSEARIIAGDQPQHF
TGTGCCAGCAGTGAAGCGCGTATAATCGCAGGGGATCAGCCCCAGCATTTT
>once|TRBV6-6|.|TRBJ1-1
CASSYAGEANTEAFF
TGTGCCAGCAGTTATGCAGGAGAGGCGAACACTGAAGCTTTCTTT
>few|TRBV7-9|.|TRBJ1-6
CASSPLVYDLANSPLHF
TGTGCCAGCAGCCCTCTCGTTTATGACCTAGCGAATTCACCCCTCCACTTT
>.|TRBV28|.|TRBJ2-7
CASSDLTSTPYEQYF
TGTGCCAGCAGCGATTTAACTTCCACGCCCTACGAGCAGTACTTC